This paragraph covers one T cell receptor beta chain sequence. Each sample gave at least 6 million isolated PBMCs. These data are taken from a study of blood T cells in healthy people across ages. Using a J-beta primer mix together with a sample-barcoded 5' primer, a second PCR was run for roughly 6 to 12 cycles. The template-switch adaptor was a 5' adaptor with 12 random nucleotides. It tagged each cDNA molecule. MiXCR, applied by TCRdb to the 5' RACE reads, yields one record per CDR3 protein. The data contain about 1.4 million distinct CDR3 sequences, around 55% of them singletons. The ends were cut back, 6 bases at V and 5 bases at J, with 14 bases in the middle. Germline-derived CDR1 and CDR2 are SNHLY and FYNNEI. The length of the CDR3 is 14 residues.

Sequencing used blood. The TCR was taken from a man younger than 30 in good health. The chain couples TRBV2 to TRBJ1-5, with D possibly TRBD1 on 6 matching bases. The CDR3 protein is CASRTGLADQPQHF. CDR3 bases: TGTGCCAGCAGAACAGGGCTTGCTGATCAGCCCCAGCATTTT.